Below are 28 T cell receptor beta chains sequenced from a single sample in a study of blood T cell repertoires in COVID-19. Assay used: immunoSEQ multiplex PCR; TCRdb lists only in-frame clones, some missing. The sample gives about 64,000 clones, approximately 90% of which show up once; over 9.5% is in the top ten. The material sequenced was PBMCs or T cells enriched from blood (not recorded which). The receptors were gathered from a woman aged 40 to 50 who had recovered from COVID-19.

This clone was detected only once. The chain employs TRBV4-1 and TRBJ2-7; TRBD1 matches 10 bases. With V trimmed by 3 bases and J by 2 bases, 4 bases remained unmatched. Per germline, CDR1 MGHRA and CDR2 YSYEKL. The CDR3 has 15 amino acids. The CDR3 loop reads CASSQAGTGAYEQYF. The CDR3 DNA sequence: TGCGCCAGCAGCCAGGCCGGGACAGGGGCCTACGAGCAGTACTTC.

In its sample, this clone was seen once. This rearrangement joins TRBV7-6 to TRBJ2-6; 7 bases match TRBD1. CDR1 and CDR2 (germline): SGHVS, FNYEAQ. The CDR3 length is 15 residues. Trimming removed 4 bases from V and 4 bases from J; junction bases left unmatched: 4. CDR3 in DNA: TGTGCCAGCAGCTACAGGGGTGGCGGGGCCAACGTCCTGACTTTC. It is translated as CASSYRGGGANVLTF.

This chain links TRBV6-2 or TRBV6-3 with TRBJ2-1; 8 bases match TRBD1. CDR3 size: 17 residues. V gave up 0 bases and J gave up 7 bases; unmatched junction bases: 11. CDR1 is MNHEY, CDR2 SVGEGT, per germline. CDR3 in DNA: TGTGCCAGCAGTTACTCGATTAGCAGGGGGCGCGGGAATGAGCAGTTCTTC. Amino acid sequence: CASSYSISRGRGNEQFF.

The gene calls are TRBV10-3 and TRBJ1-5; TRBD1 matches 7 bases. V dropped 6 bases and J dropped 4; count of bases not matched to a gene: 9. The CDR3 sequence is 15 residues long. Germline CDR1 reads ENHRY; CDR2 reads SYGVKD. CDR3 DNA: TGTGCCATCAGGGGAGCTGACAGGGCTAATCAGCCCCAGCATTTT. Protein: CAIRGADRANQPQHF.

This chain joins TRBV9 and TRBJ2-5; D might be TRBD2 (5 bases). This CDR3 comprises 16 residues. Between the trimmed V and J ends, which lost 3 bases and 0 bases, there was a span of 15 bases. CDR1 and CDR2 from the germline V gene are SGDLS and YYNGEE. CDR3 protein: CASSAAPGSYQETQYF. The CDR3 DNA reads TGTGCCAGCAGCGCTGCCCCGGGATCGTACCAAGAGACCCAGTACTTC. The full variable domain, completed using reference TRBV9 and TRBJ2-5, is DSGVTQTPKHLITATGQRVTLRCSPRSGDLSVYWYQQSLDQGLQFLIQYYNGEERAKGNILERFSAQQFPDLHSELNLSSLELGDSALYFCASSAAPGSYQETQYFGPGTRLLVL.

The gene calls are TRBV14 and TRBJ2-2; 7 positions agree with TRBD1. Per the germline V gene, CDR1 is SGHDN and CDR2 is FVKESK. J lost 1 base, V lost 2 bases, and 4 bases had no gene match. The CDR3 contains 16 residues. In nucleotides, the CDR3 is TGTGCCAGCAGCCAAATGACAGGGTTGAACACCGGGGAGCTGTTTTTT. This codes for CASSQMTGLNTGELFF.

The chain couples TRBV7-3 to TRBJ2-1; 13 bases are a match to TRBD2. The CDR3 is 15 amino acids. Losses at the gene ends were 6 bases for V and 5 bases for J; bases not matched to a gene: 4. Germline CDR1 is SGHTA and CDR2 is FQGTGA. DNA for the CDR3: TGTGCCAGCAGTTCCACTAGCGGGGGGGACAATGAGCAGTTCTTC. It yields the protein CASSSTSGGDNEQFF. The variable domain in full, completed from reference TRBV7-3 and TRBJ2-1, reads GAGVSQTPSNKVTEKGKYVELRCDPISGHTALYWYRQSLGQGPEFLIYFQGTGAADDSGLPNDRFFAVRPEGSVSTLKIQRTERGDSAVYLCASSSTSGGDNEQFFGPGTRLTVL.

This chain joins TRBV5-1 and TRBJ2-7, with D perhaps matching TRBD1 (5 bases). The germline gives CDR1 SGHRS, CDR2 YFSETQ. The CDR3 has 13 residues. With 0 bases removed from V and 4 bases from J, the gap between germline ends came to 8 bases. CDR3: CASSLEGFYEQYF. The CDR3, as DNA: TGCGCCAGCAGCTTGGAGGGGTTTTACGAGCAGTACTTC.

The V call is TRBV10-3, the J call TRBJ1-5; tentative D call: TRBD1 (6 bases). The V gene's germline CDR1 is ENHRY and CDR2 SYGVKD. The CDR3 spans 13 residues. V lost 10 bases to trimming and J lost 3 bases, with 13 bases between them. The CDR3, as DNA: TGTGCCACGACCGCAGGGGACAATCAGCCCCAGCATTTT. This gives the protein CATTAGDNQPQHF.

This chain connects TRBV28 to TRBJ1-1; D uncertain. The CDR3 sequence is 12 residues long. V dropped 2 bases and J dropped 4 bases, with 5 bases sitting between them. Germline V gene sequence: CDR1 MDHEN, CDR2 SYDVKM. CDR3 region: CASSLEATEAFF. The CDR3 DNA follows: TGTGCCAGCAGTTTAGAGGCCACTGAAGCTTTCTTT.

The chain links TRBV19 to TRBJ1-4; TRBD1 might be the D (6 bases). Germline values: CDR1 LNHDA, CDR2 SQIVND (reference sequence). Trimming took off 5 bases at V and 0 bases at J, with 16 bases between the two ends. The CDR3 runs 17 residues. For the CDR3, the DNA is TGTGCCAGTAGTGGCGGGCAGGGGTTTGCAACTAATGAAAAACTGTTTTTT. This encodes CASSGGQGFATNEKLFF.

The J gene is TRBJ2-7, the V gene TRBV7-2, with D possibly TRBD1 on 5 matching bases. This CDR3 contains 17 residues. Germline CDR1 is SGHTA and CDR2 is FQGNSA. The V end was cut by 5 bases, the J end by 4 bases, with 24 bases between. CDR3: CASSTRQTGTKTYEQYF. CDR3 sequence (DNA): TGTGCCAGCAGCACGCGACAGACCGGAACCAAAACGTACGAGCAGTACTTC.

The rearrangement links TRBV7-8 to TRBJ2-7; 7 bases fit TRBD1. The CDR3 totals 14 residues. In germline, CDR1 is SGHVS, CDR2 FQNEAQ. Germline trimming cut 2 bases from V and 2 bases from J; bases unmatched to any gene: 3. CDR3: CASSLRDRPYEQYF. Here the CDR3 DNA reads TGTGCCAGCAGCTTACGGGACAGACCCTACGAGCAGTACTTC.

This chain links TRBV27 with TRBJ1-4, with 8 bases matching TRBD1. CDR3 length: 14 residues. Trimming took 5 bases from V and 7 from J; bases not matched to a gene: 6. The germline V gene encodes CDR1 MNHEY and CDR2 SMNVEV (reference sequence). The CDR3 nucleotides are TGTGCCAGCAGTACAACAGGGGGAGGTGAAAAACTGTTTTTT. Its translation: CASSTTGGGEKLFF.

The V and J genes are TRBV18 and TRBJ1-6; D is ambiguous. V was clipped by 3 bases and J by 10 bases, with 7 bases between them. This CDR3 is 12 amino acids long. Germline V lookup: CDR1 KGHSH, CDR2 LQKENI. The CDR3 sequence is CASSPEKSPLHF. CDR3 nucleotides: TGTGCCAGCTCACCGGAGAAATCACCCCTCCACTTT.

V is TRBV4-1 and J is TRBJ1-2; tentatively, D is TRBD1 (5 bases). CDR1 is MGHRA, CDR2 YSYEKL, per germline. The CDR3 is made up of 14 amino acids. Trimming took off 4 bases at V and 2 bases at J, with 11 bases between the two ends. CDR3 protein: CASSPAGRNYGYTF. The CDR3 DNA reads TGCGCCAGCAGCCCTGCAGGGCGGAACTATGGCTACACCTTC.

The rearrangement links TRBV18 to TRBJ1-5; D may be TRBD1 (6 bases). This CDR3 has 15 amino acids. Trimming left V 1 base short and J 3 bases short, with 10 bases between. CDR1 and CDR2 (germline): KGHSH, LQKENI. The chain's CDR3 is CASSPRDKTNQPQHF. The CDR3 region has the DNA TGTGCCAGCTCACCACGGGACAAAACCAATCAGCCCCAGCATTTT.

This chain connects TRBV19 to TRBJ1-6; D is unclear. The V end was cut by 5 bases, the J end by 13 bases, with 15 bases between. The V gene's germline CDR1 is LNHDA and CDR2 SQIVND (reference sequence). The length of the CDR3 is 13 residues. CDR3 in DNA: TGTGCCAGTAGTTATCGGCCGACTGAGCCCCTCCACTTT. This gives the protein CASSYRPTEPLHF.

V usage is TRBV6-4 and J usage is TRBJ2-3; the D gene is possibly TRBD1 (5 bases). The V end lost 3 bases, the J end lost 0 bases, and 7 bases lay between the germline ends. CDR3 length: 14 residues. Per germline, CDR1 MRHNA and CDR2 SNTAGT. The CDR3 DNA follows: TGTGCCAGCAGTGAAGGGGCTAGCACAGATACGCAGTATTTT. Encoded protein: CASSEGASTDTQYF.

This clone was detected once. The chain couples TRBV19 to TRBJ2-5; 10 bases fit TRBD1. Per the germline V gene, CDR1 is LNHDA and CDR2 is SQIVND (reference sequence). The CDR3 totals 16 residues. Germline trimming cut 1 base from V and 1 base from J; bases unmatched to any gene: 3. The CDR3 bases are TGTGCCAGTAGTATAGGAGGACAGGGGGGCCAAGAGACCCAGTACTTC. As protein: CASSIGGQGGQETQYF. The full variable domain, rest sourced from reference TRBV19 and TRBJ2-5, is DGGITQSPKYLFRKEGQNVTLSCEQNLNHDAMYWYRQDPGQGLRLIYYSQIVNDFQKGDIAEGYSVSREKKESFPLTVTSAQKNPTAFYLCASSIGGQGGQETQYFGPGTRLLVL.

The chain joins TRBV19 to TRBJ1-4; 10 bases map to TRBD1. The CDR3 extends over 16 amino acids. The germline V gene encodes CDR1 LNHDA and CDR2 SQIVND (reference sequence). V shed 5 bases and J 8 bases; nucleotides not matched to a gene: 11. The CDR3 region is CASSPSHGTGVEKLFF. The CDR3 DNA reads TGTGCCAGTAGTCCCTCCCACGGGACAGGGGTCGAAAAACTGTTTTTT.

V and J are TRBV7-9 and TRBJ1-1; D unresolved. Germline-derived CDR1 and CDR2 are SEHNR and FQNEAQ (reference sequence). Trimming took 3 bases from V and 1 from J, leaving 12 bases between them. CDR3 length: 15 amino acids. CDR3 sequence reads: CASSFLSGGNTEAFF. The CDR3 DNA reads TGTGCCAGCAGCTTCCTATCCGGAGGGAACACTGAAGCTTTCTTT.

The chain recombines TRBV24-1 with TRBJ1-2, with D uncertain. Germline CDR1 reads KGHDR; CDR2 reads SFDVKD. This CDR3 spans 12 amino acids. Trimming took off 2 bases at V and 6 bases at J, with 6 bases between the two ends. The CDR3 sequence: CATSDSGNGYTF. Here the CDR3 DNA reads TGTGCCACCAGTGATTCGGGAAATGGCTACACCTTC.

The rearrangement links TRBV29-1 to TRBJ2-1, with D perhaps matching TRBD1 (6 bases). Germline-derived CDR1 and CDR2 are SQVTM and ANQGSEA. This CDR3 is built from 14 residues. V lost 5 bases to trimming and J lost 2 bases, with 13 bases between them. Here the CDR3 DNA reads TGCAGCGTTCCGCAGGGGACCACCTACAATGAGCAGTTCTTC. This codes for CSVPQGTTYNEQFF.

The chain couples TRBV2 to TRBJ1-5; D perhaps matches TRBD1 (6 bases). Germline assignment: CDR1 SNHLY and CDR2 FYNNEI. The V gene lost 4 bases and the J gene lost 3 bases, with 10 bases spanning the gap. CDR3 length equals 14 residues. This CDR3 reads CASSGQAHNQPQHF. CDR3 sequence (DNA): TGTGCCAGCAGTGGACAGGCCCACAATCAGCCCCAGCATTTT.

This chain joins TRBV5-8 and TRBJ2-7; D gene ambiguous. CDR3 length: 13 residues. Trimming left V 3 bases short and J 3 bases short, with 10 bases between. Germline loops: CDR1 SGHTS, CDR2 YDEGEE. The DNA of the CDR3 is TGTGCCAGCAGCTCACCGTTCAGCTACGAGCAGTACTTC. It translates to CASSSPFSYEQYF.

This chain links TRBV5-1 with TRBJ2-7; 10 bases match TRBD1. Germline assignment: CDR1 SGHRS and CDR2 YFSETQ. The J segment lost 4 bases and the V segment lost 1 base, leaving 14 bases of the junction unmatched. The CDR3 contains 18 residues. The CDR3 spells CASSLSTGGERRAYEQYF. The CDR3 DNA sequence: TGCGCCAGCAGCTTGTCGACAGGGGGCGAAAGGAGGGCTTACGAGCAGTACTTC.

The chain uses TRBV5-6 and TRBJ1-2; possibly TRBD1 for D (5 bases). V dropped 4 bases and J dropped 5 bases, with 12 bases sitting between them. This CDR3 spans 13 amino acids. Per the germline V gene, CDR1 is SGHDT and CDR2 is YYEEEE. The CDR3, as DNA: TGTGCCAGCAGCCGAACACCAGGGTATGGCTACACCTTC. It is translated as CASSRTPGYGYTF.